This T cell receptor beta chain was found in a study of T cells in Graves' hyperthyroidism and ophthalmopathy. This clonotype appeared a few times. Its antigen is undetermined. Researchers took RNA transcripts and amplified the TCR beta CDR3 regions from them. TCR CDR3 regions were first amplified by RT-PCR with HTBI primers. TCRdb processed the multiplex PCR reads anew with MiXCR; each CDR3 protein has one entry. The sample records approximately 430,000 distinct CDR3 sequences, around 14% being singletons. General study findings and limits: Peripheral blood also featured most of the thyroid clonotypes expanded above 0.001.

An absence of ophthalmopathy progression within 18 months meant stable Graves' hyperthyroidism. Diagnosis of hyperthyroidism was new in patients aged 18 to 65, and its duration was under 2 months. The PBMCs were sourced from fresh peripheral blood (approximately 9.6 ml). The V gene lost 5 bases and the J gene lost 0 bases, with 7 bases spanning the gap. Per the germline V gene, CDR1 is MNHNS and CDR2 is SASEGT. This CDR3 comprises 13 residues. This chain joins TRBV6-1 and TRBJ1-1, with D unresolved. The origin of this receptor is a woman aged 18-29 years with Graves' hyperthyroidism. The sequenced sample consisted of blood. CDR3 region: CASSNSLNTEAFF. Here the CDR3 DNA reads TGTGCCAGCAGTAACAGTTTGAACACTGAAGCTTTCTTT.